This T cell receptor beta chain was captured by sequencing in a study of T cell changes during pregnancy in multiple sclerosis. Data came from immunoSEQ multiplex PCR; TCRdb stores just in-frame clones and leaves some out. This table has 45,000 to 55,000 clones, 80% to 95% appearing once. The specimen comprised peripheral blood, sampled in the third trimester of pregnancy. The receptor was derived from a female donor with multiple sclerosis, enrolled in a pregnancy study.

The CDR3 loop reads CASSSRGQGGTQYF. The CDR3 DNA follows: TGTGCCAGCAGTTCCCGAGGGCAGGGAGGGACCCAGTACTTC. V gene TRBV28 combines with J gene TRBJ2-5; D is possibly TRBD2 (6 bases). This CDR3 is built from 14 residues. Germline V gene sequence: CDR1 MDHEN, CDR2 SYDVKM. The V end lost 4 bases, the J end lost 7 bases, and 16 bases lay between the germline ends.